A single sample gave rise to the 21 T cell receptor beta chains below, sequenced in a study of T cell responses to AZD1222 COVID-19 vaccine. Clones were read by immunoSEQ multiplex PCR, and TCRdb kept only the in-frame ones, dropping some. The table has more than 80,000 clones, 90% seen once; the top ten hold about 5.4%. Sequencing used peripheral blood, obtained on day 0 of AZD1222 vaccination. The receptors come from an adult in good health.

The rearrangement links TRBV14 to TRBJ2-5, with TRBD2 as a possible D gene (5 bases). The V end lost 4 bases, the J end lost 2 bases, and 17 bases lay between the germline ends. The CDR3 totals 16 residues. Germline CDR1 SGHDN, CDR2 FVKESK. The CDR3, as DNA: TGTGCCAGCAGCCCTGAAGGACCGAGACTACAAGAGACCCAGTACTTC. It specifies CASSPEGPRLQETQYF.

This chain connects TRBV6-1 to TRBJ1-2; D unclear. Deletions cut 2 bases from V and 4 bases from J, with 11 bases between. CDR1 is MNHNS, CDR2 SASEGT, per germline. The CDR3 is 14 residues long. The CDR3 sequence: CASSETQDPYGYTF. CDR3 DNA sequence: TGTGCCAGCAGTGAAACGCAGGATCCCTATGGCTACACCTTC.

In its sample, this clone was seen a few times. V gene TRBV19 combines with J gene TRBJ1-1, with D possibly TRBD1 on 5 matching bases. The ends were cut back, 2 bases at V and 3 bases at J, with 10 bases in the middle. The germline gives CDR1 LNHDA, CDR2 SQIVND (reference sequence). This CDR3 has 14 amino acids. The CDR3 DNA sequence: TGTGCCAGTAGTATATCTAGGGGATACACTGAAGCTTTCTTT. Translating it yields CASSISRGYTEAFF. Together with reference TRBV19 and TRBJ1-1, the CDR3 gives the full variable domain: DGGITQSPKYLFRKEGQNVTLSCEQNLNHDAMYWYRQDPGQGLRLIYYSQIVNDFQKGDIAEGYSVSREKKESFPLTVTSAQKNPTAFYLCASSISRGYTEAFFGQGTRLTVV.

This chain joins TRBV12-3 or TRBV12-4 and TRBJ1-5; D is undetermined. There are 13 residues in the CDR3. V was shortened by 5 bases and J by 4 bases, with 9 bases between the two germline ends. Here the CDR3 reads CASSPLGNQPQHF. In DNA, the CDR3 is TGTGCCAGCAGTCCCCTAGGTAATCAGCCCCAGCATTTT.

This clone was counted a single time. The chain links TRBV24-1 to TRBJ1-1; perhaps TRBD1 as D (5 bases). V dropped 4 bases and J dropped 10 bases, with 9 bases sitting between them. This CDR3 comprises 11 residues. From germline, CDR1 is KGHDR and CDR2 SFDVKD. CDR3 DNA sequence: TGTGCCACCAGTGAGGCGGGGCGAGCTTTCTTT. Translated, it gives CATSEAGRAFF.

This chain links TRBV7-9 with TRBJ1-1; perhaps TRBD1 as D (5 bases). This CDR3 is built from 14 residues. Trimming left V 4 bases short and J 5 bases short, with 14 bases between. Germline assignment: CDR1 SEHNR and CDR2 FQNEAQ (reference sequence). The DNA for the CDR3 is TGTGCCAGCAGCTACTCGGGGGGAGGAACTGAAGCTTTCTTT. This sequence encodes CASSYSGGGTEAFF.

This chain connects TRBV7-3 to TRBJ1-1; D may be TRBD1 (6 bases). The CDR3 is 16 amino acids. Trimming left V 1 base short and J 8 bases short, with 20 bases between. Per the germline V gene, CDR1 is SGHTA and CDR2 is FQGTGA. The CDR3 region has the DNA TGTGCCAGCAGCTTAAGGCCCGCCGGGGGCGGTGGAGAAGCTTTCTTT. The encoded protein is CASSLRPAGGGGEAFF.

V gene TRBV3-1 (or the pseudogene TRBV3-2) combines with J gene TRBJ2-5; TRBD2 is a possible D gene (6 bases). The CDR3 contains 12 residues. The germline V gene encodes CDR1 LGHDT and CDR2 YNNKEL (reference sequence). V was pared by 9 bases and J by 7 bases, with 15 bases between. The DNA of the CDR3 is TGTGCCAGTACGGGACTGGGAGGGACCCAGTACTTC. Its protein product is CASTGLGGTQYF.

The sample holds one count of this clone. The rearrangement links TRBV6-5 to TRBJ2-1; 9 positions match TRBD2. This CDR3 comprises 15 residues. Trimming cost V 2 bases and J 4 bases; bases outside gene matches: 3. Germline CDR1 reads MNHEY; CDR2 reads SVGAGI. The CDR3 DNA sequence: TGTGCCAGCAGTTACGCCACTAGCGGGTACAATGAGCAGTTCTTC. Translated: CASSYATSGYNEQFF.

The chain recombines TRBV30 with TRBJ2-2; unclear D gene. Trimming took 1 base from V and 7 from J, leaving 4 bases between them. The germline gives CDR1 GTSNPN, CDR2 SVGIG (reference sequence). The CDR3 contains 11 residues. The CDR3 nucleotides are TGTGCCTGGAGTGCTTTCGGGGAGCTGTTTTTT. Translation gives CAWSAFGELFF.

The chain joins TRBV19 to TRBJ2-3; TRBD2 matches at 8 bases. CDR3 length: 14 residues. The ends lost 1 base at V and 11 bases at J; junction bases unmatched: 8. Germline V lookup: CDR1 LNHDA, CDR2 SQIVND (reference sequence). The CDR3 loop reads CASSIGGTSGLQYF. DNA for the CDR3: TGTGCCAGTAGTATAGGGGGGACTAGTGGGCTGCAGTATTTT.

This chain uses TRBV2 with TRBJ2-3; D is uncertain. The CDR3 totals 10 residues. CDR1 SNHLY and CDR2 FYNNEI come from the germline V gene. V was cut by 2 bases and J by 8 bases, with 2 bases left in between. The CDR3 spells CASSERTQYF. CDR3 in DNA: TGTGCCAGCAGTGAACGTACGCAGTATTTT. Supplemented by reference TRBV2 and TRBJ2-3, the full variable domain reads EPEVTQTPSHQVTQMGQEVILRCVPISNHLYFYWYRQILGQKVEFLVSFYNNEISEKSEIFDDQFSVERPDGSNFTLKIRSTKLEDSAMYFCASSERTQYFGPGTRLTVL.

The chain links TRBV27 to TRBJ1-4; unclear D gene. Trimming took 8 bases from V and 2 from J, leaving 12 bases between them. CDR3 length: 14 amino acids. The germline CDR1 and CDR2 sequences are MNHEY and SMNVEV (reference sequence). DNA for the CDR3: TGTGCCAGCGAGGTCGGGGTCACTAATGAAAAACTGTTTTTT. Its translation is CASEVGVTNEKLFF.

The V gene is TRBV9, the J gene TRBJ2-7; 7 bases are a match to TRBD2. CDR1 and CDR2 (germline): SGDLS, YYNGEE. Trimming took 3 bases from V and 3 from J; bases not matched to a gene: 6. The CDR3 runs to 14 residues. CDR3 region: CASSASGMGYEQYF. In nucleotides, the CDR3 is TGTGCCAGCAGCGCTAGCGGTATGGGCTACGAGCAGTACTTC.

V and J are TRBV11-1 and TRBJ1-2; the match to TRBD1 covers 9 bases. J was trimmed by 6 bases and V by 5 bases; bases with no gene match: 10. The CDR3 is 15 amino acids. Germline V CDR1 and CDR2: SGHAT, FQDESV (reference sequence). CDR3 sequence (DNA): TGTGCCAGCAGCCTGAACACAGGGGGCGAGGATGGCTACACCTTC. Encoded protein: CASSLNTGGEDGYTF.

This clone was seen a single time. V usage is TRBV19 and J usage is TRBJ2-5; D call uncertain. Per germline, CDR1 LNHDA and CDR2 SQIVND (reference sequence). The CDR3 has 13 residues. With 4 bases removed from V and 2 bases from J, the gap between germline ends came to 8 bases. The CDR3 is CASSRAAQETQYF. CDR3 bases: TGTGCCAGTAGTAGGGCAGCTCAAGAGACCCAGTACTTC.

CDR3 in amino acids: CASSIDRVQGYTF. DNA of the CDR3: TGTGCCAGCAGTATCGACAGGGTTCAAGGCTACACCTTC. This chain links TRBV6-5 with TRBJ1-2; the match to TRBD1 covers 7 bases. There are 13 residues in the CDR3. The germline CDR1 and CDR2 sequences are MNHEY and SVGAGI. J was trimmed by 8 bases and V by 5 bases; bases with no gene match: 8.

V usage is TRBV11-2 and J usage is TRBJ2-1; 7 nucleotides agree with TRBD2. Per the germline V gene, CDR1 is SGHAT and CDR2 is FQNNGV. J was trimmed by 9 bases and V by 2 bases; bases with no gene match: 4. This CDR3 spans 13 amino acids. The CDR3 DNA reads TGTGCCAGCAGCTTATTGGGGGGGATTGAGCAGTTCTTC. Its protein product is CASSLLGGIEQFF.

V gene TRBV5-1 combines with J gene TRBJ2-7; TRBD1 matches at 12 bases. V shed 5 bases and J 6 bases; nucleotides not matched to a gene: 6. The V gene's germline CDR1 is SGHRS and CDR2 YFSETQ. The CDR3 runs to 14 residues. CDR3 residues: CASSSGTGGLEQYF. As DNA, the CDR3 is TGCGCCAGCAGTTCCGGGACAGGGGGCCTCGAGCAGTACTTC.

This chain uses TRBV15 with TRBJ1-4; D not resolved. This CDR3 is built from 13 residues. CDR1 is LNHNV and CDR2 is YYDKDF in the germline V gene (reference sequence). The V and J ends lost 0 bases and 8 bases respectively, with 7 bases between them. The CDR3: CATSRDSREKLFF. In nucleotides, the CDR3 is TGTGCCACCAGCAGAGATTCAAGGGAAAAACTGTTTTTT.

CDR3 DNA: TGTGCCAGCAGCCCACAGGGTTTTCAGCCCCAGCATTTT. Translating it yields CASSPQGFQPQHF. The rearrangement uses TRBV7-9 and TRBJ1-5, with D maybe TRBD1 (6 bases). The germline V gene has CDR1 SEHNR and CDR2 FQNEAQ (reference sequence). The length of the CDR3 is 13 residues. Trimming removed 5 bases from V and 6 bases from J, with 11 bases in between.